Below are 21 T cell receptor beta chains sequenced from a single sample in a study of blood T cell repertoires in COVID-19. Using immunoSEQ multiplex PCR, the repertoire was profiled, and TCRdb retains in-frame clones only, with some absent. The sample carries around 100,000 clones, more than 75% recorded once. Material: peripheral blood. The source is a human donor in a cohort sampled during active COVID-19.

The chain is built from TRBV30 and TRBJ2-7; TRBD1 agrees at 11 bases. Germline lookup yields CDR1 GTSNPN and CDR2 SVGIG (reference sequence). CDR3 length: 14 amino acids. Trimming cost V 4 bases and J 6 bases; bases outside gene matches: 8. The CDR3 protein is CAWTAGTGGPEQYF. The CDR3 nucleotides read TGTGCCTGGACAGCCGGGACAGGGGGGCCCGAGCAGTACTTC.

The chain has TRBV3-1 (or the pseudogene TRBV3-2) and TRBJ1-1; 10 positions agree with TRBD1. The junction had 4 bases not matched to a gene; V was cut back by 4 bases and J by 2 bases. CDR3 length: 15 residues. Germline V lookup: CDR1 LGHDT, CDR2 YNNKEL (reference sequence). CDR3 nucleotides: TGTGCCAGCAGCCTCAGGACAGGGGGTAACACTGAAGCTTTCTTT. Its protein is CASSLRTGGNTEAFF.

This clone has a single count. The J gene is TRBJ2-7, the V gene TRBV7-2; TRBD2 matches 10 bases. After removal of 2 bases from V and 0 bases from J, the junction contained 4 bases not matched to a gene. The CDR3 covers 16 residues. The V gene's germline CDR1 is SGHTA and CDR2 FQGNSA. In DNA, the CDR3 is TGTGCCAGCAGCTTATATACTAGCGGGATCTCCTACGAGCAGTACTTC. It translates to CASSLYTSGISYEQYF.

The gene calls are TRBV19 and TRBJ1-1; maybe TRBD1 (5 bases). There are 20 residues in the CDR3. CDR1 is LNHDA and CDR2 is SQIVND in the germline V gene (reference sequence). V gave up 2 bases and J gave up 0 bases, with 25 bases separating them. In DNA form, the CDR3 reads TGTGCCAGTAGTATATCGGTGTGGGGCGGACCTCTTTACATGAACACTGAAGCTTTCTTT. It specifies CASSISVWGGPLYMNTEAFF.

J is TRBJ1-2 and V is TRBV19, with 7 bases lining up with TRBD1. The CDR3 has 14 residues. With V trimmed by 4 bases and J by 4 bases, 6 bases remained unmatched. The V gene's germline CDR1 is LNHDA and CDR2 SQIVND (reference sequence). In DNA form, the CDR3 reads TGTGCCAGTAGTACCGGGACAGCATCCTATGGCTACACCTTC. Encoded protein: CASSTGTASYGYTF.

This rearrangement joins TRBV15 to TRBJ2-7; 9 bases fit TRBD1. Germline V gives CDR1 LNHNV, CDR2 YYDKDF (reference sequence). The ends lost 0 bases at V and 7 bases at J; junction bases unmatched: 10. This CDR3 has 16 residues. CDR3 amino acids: CATSRDGNRGRWEQYF. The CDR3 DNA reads TGTGCCACCAGCAGAGATGGGAACAGGGGGCGATGGGAGCAGTACTTC.

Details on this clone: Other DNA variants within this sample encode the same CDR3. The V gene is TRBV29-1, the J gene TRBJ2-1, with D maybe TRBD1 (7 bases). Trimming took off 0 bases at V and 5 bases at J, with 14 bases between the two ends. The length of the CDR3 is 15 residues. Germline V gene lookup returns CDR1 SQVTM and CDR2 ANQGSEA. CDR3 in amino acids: CSVEDRGDRDNEQFF. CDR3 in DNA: TGCAGCGTTGAAGATAGGGGGGACAGAGACAATGAGCAGTTCTTC.

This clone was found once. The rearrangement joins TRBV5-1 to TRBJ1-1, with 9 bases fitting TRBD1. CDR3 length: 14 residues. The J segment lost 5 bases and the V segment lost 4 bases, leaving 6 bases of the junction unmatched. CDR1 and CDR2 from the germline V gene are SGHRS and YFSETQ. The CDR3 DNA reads TGCGCCAGCAGCCCGGGACAGGGAAGTACTGAAGCTTTCTTT. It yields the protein CASSPGQGSTEAFF.

The CDR3 DNA reads TGTGCCACCAGTGATTTGGAGGTTCCTAACGAGCAGTACTTC. Residues: CATSDLEVPNEQYF. V usage is TRBV24-1 and J usage is TRBJ2-7; D unresolved. Germline CDR1 and CDR2: KGHDR and SFDVKD. Trimming cost V 0 bases and J 5 bases, with 10 bases left between them. The CDR3 loop spans 14 amino acids.

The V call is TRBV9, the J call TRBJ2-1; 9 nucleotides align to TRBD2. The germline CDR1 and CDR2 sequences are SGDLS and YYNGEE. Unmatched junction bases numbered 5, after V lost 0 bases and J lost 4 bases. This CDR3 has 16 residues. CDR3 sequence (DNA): TGTGCCAGCAGCGTAGGCGGTAGCGGGGGTTACAATGAGCAGTTCTTC. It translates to CASSVGGSGGYNEQFF.

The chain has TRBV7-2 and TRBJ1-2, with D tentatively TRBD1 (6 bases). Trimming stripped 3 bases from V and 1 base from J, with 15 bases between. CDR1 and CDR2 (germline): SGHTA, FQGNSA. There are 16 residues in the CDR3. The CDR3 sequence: CASSLDGTFHNYGYTF. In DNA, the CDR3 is TGTGCCAGCAGCTTGGACGGGACATTCCATAACTATGGCTACACCTTC. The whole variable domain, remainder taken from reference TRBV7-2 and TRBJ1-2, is GAGVSQSPSNKVTEKGKDVELRCDPISGHTALYWYRQSLGQGLEFLIYFQGNSAPDKSGLPSDRFSAERTGGSVSTLTIQRTQQEDSAVYLCASSLDGTFHNYGYTFGSGTRLTVV.

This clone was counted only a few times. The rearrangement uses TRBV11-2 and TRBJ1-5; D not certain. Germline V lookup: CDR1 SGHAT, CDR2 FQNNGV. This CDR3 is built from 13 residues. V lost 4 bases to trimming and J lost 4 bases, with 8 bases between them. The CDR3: CASSSEVNQPQHF. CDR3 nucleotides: TGTGCCAGCAGCTCGGAGGTGAATCAGCCCCAGCATTTT. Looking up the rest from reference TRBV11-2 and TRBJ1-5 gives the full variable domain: EAGVAQSPRYKIIEKRQSVAFWCNPISGHATLYWYQQILGQGPKLLIQFQNNGVVDDSQLPKDRFSAERLKGVDSTLKIQPAKLEDSAVYLCASSSEVNQPQHFGDGTRLSIL.

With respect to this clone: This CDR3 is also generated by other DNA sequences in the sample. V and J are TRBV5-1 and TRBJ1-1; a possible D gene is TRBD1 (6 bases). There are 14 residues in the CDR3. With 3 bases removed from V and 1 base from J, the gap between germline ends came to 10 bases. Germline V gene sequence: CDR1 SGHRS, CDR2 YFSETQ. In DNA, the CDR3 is TGCGCCAGCAGCTCGGGGACACCGAACACTGAAGCTTTCTTT. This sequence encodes CASSSGTPNTEAFF.

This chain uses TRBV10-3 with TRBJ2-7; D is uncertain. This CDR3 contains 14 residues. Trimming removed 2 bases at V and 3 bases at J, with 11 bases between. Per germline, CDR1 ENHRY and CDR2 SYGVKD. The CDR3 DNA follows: TGTGCCATCAGTGAGGGAGCTATACGCTACGAGCAGTACTTC. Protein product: CAISEGAIRYEQYF.

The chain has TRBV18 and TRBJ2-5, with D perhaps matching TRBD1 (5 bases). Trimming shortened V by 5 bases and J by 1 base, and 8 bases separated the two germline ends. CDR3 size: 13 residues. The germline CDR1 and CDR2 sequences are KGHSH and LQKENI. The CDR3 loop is CASSSTVQETQYF. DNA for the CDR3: TGTGCCAGCTCATCGACAGTCCAAGAGACCCAGTACTTC.

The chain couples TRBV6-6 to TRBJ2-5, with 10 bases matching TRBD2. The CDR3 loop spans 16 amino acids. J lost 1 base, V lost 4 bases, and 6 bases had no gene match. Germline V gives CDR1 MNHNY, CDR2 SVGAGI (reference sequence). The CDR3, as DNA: TGTGCCAGCAGTTCTCTAGCGGGAGACCCCCAAGAGACCCAGTACTTC. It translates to CASSSLAGDPQETQYF.

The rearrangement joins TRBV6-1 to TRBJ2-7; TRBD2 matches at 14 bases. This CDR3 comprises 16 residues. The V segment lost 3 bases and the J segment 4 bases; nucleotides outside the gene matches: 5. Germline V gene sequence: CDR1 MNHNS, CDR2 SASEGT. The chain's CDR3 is CASSDGTSGSWYEQYF. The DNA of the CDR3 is TGTGCCAGCAGTGACGGGACTAGCGGGAGTTGGTACGAGCAGTACTTC.

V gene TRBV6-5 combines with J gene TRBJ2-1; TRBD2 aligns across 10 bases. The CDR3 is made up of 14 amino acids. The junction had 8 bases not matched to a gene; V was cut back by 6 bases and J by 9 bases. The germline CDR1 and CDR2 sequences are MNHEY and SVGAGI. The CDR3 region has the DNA TGTGCCAGCAGGACGGGACTAGCGTCTGGTGAGCAGTTCTTC. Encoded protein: CASRTGLASGEQFF.

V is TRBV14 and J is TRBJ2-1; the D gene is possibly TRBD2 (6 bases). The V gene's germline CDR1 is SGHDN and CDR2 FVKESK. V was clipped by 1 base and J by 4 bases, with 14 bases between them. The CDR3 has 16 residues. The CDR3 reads CASSQGAPSAYNEQFF. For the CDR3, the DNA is TGTGCCAGCAGCCAAGGGGCGCCTAGCGCTTACAATGAGCAGTTCTTC.

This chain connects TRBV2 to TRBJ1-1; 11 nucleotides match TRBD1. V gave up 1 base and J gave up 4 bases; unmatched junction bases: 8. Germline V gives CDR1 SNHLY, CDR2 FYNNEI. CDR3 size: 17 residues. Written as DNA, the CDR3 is TGTGCCAGCAGTGAAGGGCCGGGACAGGGGGGGGCCACTGAAGCTTTCTTT. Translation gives CASSEGPGQGGATEAFF.

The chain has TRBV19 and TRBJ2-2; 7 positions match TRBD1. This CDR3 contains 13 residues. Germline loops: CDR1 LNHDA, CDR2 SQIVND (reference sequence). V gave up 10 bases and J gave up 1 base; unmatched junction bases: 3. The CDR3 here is CAIRTGNTGELFF. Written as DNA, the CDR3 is TGTGCCATCCGGACAGGGAACACCGGGGAGCTGTTTTTT.